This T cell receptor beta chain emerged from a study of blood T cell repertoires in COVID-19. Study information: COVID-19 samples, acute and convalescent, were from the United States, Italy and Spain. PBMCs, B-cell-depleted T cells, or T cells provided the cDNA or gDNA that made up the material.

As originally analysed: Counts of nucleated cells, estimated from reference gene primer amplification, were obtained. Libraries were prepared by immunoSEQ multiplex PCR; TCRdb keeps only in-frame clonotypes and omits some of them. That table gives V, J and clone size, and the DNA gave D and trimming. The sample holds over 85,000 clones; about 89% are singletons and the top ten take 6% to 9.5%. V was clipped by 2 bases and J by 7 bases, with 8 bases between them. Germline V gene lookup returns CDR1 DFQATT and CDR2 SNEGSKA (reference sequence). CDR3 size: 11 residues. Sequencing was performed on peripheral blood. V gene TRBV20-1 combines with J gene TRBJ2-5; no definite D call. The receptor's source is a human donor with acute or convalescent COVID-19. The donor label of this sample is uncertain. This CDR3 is CSARYLATQYF. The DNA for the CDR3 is TGCAGTGCTAGATATCTGGCGACCCAGTACTTC.